This entry lists 9 T cell receptor beta chains sequenced from one sample in a study of OX40 agonist ivuxolimab in advanced cancers. Sequenced by immunoSEQ multiplex PCR; TCRdb stores in-frame clones only, minus some. The sample holds tens of thousands of clones; roughly 90% are singletons and the top ten take 3.5% to 4.5%. Material: CD4+ or CD8+ T cells sorted from blood, obtained in a trial of the OX40 agonist ivuxolimab. These receptors were obtained from an adult with an advanced solid tumor such as melanoma, head and neck, liver or kidney cancer.

The V and J genes are TRBV30 and TRBJ1-2, with TRBD1 matching over 9 bases. The V gene end was trimmed by 5 bases and the J gene end by 8 bases; junction bases not matched to a gene: 9. The CDR3 length is 13 residues. CDR1 is GTSNPN and CDR2 is SVGIG in the germline V gene (reference sequence). The CDR3 reads CAWAEQTGGGYTF. As DNA, the CDR3 is TGTGCCTGGGCAGAACAGACAGGGGGAGGCTACACCTTC.

This chain joins TRBV11-2 and TRBJ1-2, with 7 positions matching TRBD1. The germline gives CDR1 SGHAT, CDR2 FQNNGV. After removal of 0 bases from V and 5 bases from J, the junction contained 12 bases not matched to a gene. CDR3 length equals 17 residues. The CDR3 DNA reads as TGTGCCAGCAGCTTAGATATGGAAACAGGGGCTGGATATGGCTACACCTTC. This encodes CASSLDMETGAGYGYTF.

The chain employs TRBV6-6 and TRBJ1-2; D is ambiguous. In germline, CDR1 is MNHNY, CDR2 SVGAGI (reference sequence). Trimming pared 0 bases from V and 8 bases from J, leaving 10 bases between. The CDR3 length is 13 residues. The chain's CDR3 is CASSYSMSRGYTF. CDR3 nucleotide sequence: TGTGCCAGCAGTTACTCGATGTCGAGGGGCTACACCTTC.

The rearrangement links TRBV7-6 to TRBJ1-2; tentative D call: TRBD1 (6 bases). The CDR3 has 15 amino acids. Trimming pared 5 bases from V and 9 bases from J, leaving 22 bases between. Germline CDR1 reads SGHVS; CDR2 reads FNYEAQ. The CDR3 DNA reads as TGTGCCAGCAGCGCCGAGGGGGGGGAGGGTCGGCGCTACACCTTC. Its translation is CASSAEGGEGRRYTF.

The chain couples TRBV11-2 to TRBJ2-7, with 8 bases that match TRBD1. Germline CDR1 is SGHAT and CDR2 is FQNNGV. The CDR3 has 14 amino acids. The J segment lost 0 bases and the V segment lost 4 bases, leaving 2 bases of the junction unmatched. DNA for the CDR3: TGTGCCAGCAGCTCGGGACAGGCCTCCTACGAGCAGTACTTC. Amino acids: CASSSGQASYEQYF.

This clone was picked up one time. V and J are TRBV6-4 and TRBJ2-1; 7 positions agree with TRBD2. This CDR3 region has 14 residues. Germline CDR1 MRHNA, CDR2 SNTAGT. Trimming removed 5 bases from V and 9 bases from J; junction bases left unmatched: 10. The CDR3 loop is CASSLIWGGGEQFF. The CDR3 bases are TGTGCCAGCAGTCTCATCTGGGGGGGTGGTGAGCAGTTCTTC.

The chain joins TRBV18 to TRBJ1-3, with a weak D call TRBD1 (6 bases). The CDR3 has 16 amino acids. Germline-derived CDR1 and CDR2 are KGHSH and LQKENI. Trimming cost V 0 bases and J 1 base, with 10 bases left between them. CDR3 nucleotide sequence: TGTGCCAGCTCACCACCGACGGGGGCATCTGGAAACACCATATATTTT. Its protein product is CASSPPTGASGNTIYF. The full variable domain, with the rest looked up from reference TRBV18 and TRBJ1-3, is NAGVMQNPRHLVRRRGQEARLRCSPMKGHSHVYWYRQLPEEGLKFMVYLQKENIIDESGMPKERFSAEFPKEGPSILRIQQVVRGDSAAYFCASSPPTGASGNTIYFGEGSWLTVV.

The chain joins TRBV23-1 to TRBJ2-2; the D gene is possibly TRBD1 (5 bases). TRBV23-1 falls under the ORF class, with uncertain function. With 0 bases removed from V and 4 bases from J, the gap between germline ends came to 21 bases. This CDR3 contains 19 residues. CDR3 DNA: TGCGCCAGCAGTCAATCGCCTTCTGTCCGACAGTATGGCACCGGGGAGCTGTTTTTT. Amino acids: CASSQSPSVRQYGTGELFF.

The V call is TRBV19, the J call TRBJ2-7; possible D gene TRBD1, 6 bases. The CDR3 length is 12 residues. Germline V gives CDR1 LNHDA, CDR2 SQIVND (reference sequence). Trimming left V 5 bases short and J 7 bases short, with 12 bases between. In DNA, the CDR3 is TGTGCCAGTAGTGTCCCCGGGACAGAGCAGTACTTC. Translating gives CASSVPGTEQYF.